These 17 T cell receptor beta chains were all obtained from the same sample, sequenced in a study of memory CD8 T cells in hepatitis C reinfection. The method was immunoSEQ multiplex PCR; TCRdb's version includes in-frame clones alone and lacks a portion of them. The sample carries approximately 51,000 clones, 85% to 90% recorded once. Noted time point: pre-reinfection, 55 to 20 weeks before reinfection detection. TCR sequencing was done directly ex vivo on sorted cells, without expansion in vitro. The sample comprised naive CD8+ T cells sorted from blood. These receptors originate from a man aged 18 to 29 with hepatitis C virus infection.

The V call is TRBV10-3, the J call TRBJ2-1; TRBD2 aligns across 11 bases. Unmatched junction bases numbered 9, after V lost 8 bases and J lost 9 bases. CDR1 and CDR2 from the germline V gene are ENHRY and SYGVKD. CDR3 size: 14 residues. CDR3 protein: CAILTSGTHGEQFF. CDR3 DNA: TGTGCCATCCTGACTAGCGGGACTCATGGTGAGCAGTTCTTC.

The rearrangement uses TRBV7-6 and TRBJ1-1, with unresolved D. V lost 5 bases and J lost 11, with 6 bases in between. Looked up from germline, CDR1 is SGHVS and CDR2 is FNYEAQ. This CDR3 comprises 9 residues. The CDR3 DNA reads as TGTGCCAGCAGCCCATCCGCTTTCTTT. Amino acid sequence: CASSPSAFF.

This sequence joins TRBV11-3 and TRBJ2-5; possible D gene TRBD1, 6 bases. The CDR3 contains 14 residues. V lost 4 bases to trimming and J lost 0 bases, with 9 bases between them. Looked up from germline, CDR1 is SGHNT and CDR2 is YENEEA. CDR3 sequence: CASSSRDNQETQYF. The CDR3, as DNA: TGTGCCAGCAGCTCCCGGGACAACCAAGAGACCCAGTACTTC.

The chain links TRBV15 to TRBJ2-5, with 11 bases lining up with TRBD1. There are 15 residues in the CDR3. The junction had 6 bases not matched to a gene; V was cut back by 4 bases and J by 5 bases. The V gene's germline CDR1 is LNHNV and CDR2 YYDKDF (reference sequence). CDR3 amino acids: CATSTWTGGLETQYF. The CDR3 DNA reads TGTGCCACCAGCACTTGGACAGGGGGCTTGGAGACCCAGTACTTC.

This rearrangement joins TRBV9 to TRBJ2-3; D call uncertain. V lost 0 bases and J 3 bases, leaving 5 bases between the germline ends. Looked up from germline, CDR1 is SGDLS and CDR2 is YYNGEE. This CDR3 comprises 13 residues. CDR3: CASSVAVTDTQYF. The CDR3 DNA reads as TGTGCCAGCAGCGTAGCAGTTACAGATACGCAGTATTTT.

The chain carries TRBV30 and TRBJ2-5; 12 nucleotides line up with TRBD2. Germline V gene lookup returns CDR1 GTSNPN and CDR2 SVGIG (reference sequence). This CDR3 is built from 16 residues. The V and J ends lost 3 bases and 2 bases, in that order; junction bases with no gene match: 7. CDR3 in amino acids: CAWSGGLAGIQETQYF. DNA of the CDR3: TGTGCCTGGAGCGGTGGACTAGCGGGGATTCAAGAGACCCAGTACTTC.

The chain has TRBV7-9 and TRBJ1-1; no definite D call. The CDR3 is 12 amino acids. Trimming cost V 4 bases and J 7 bases, with 10 bases left between them. Germline CDR1 and CDR2: SEHNR and FQNEAQ (reference sequence). The CDR3 loop is CASSSQRVEAFF. The CDR3 DNA follows: TGTGCCAGCAGCTCCCAAAGAGTTGAAGCTTTCTTT. The complete variable domain, with remaining parts taken from reference TRBV7-9 and TRBJ1-1, reads DTGVSQNPRHKITKRGQNVTFRCDPISEHNRLYWYRQTLGQGPEFLTYFQNEAQLEKSRLLSDRFSAERPKGSFSTLEIQRTEQGDSAMYLCASSSQRVEAFFGQGTRLTVV.

The gene calls are TRBV13 and TRBJ2-2, with 9 bases that match TRBD2. The CDR3 runs to 17 residues. V was clipped by 2 bases and J by 0 bases; unmatched bases: 4. Germline assignment: CDR1 PRHDT and CDR2 FYEKMQ (reference sequence). CDR3 sequence (DNA): TGTGCCAGCAGCTTATCTAGCGGGGCCTCGAACACCGGGGAGCTGTTTTTT. Translating gives CASSLSSGASNTGELFF.

This chain links TRBV27 with TRBJ2-1, with TRBD2 as a possible D gene (6 bases). CDR1 is MNHEY and CDR2 is SMNVEV in the germline V gene (reference sequence). The V end lost 5 bases, the J end lost 5 bases, and 19 bases lay between the germline ends. CDR3 length equals 16 residues. CDR3: CASSPTTSSLNNEQFF. Written as DNA, the CDR3 is TGTGCCAGCAGTCCGACGACTAGTTCGCTGAACAATGAGCAGTTCTTC.

J is TRBJ1-2 and V is TRBV6-5, with TRBD1 as a possible D gene (5 bases). The CDR3 contains 15 residues. V dropped 0 bases and J dropped 3 bases, with 11 bases sitting between them. The V gene's germline CDR1 is MNHEY and CDR2 SVGAGI. CDR3 protein: CASSYSGELDYGYTF. In DNA, the CDR3 is TGTGCCAGCAGTTACTCAGGGGAATTGGACTATGGCTACACCTTC.

As DNA, the CDR3 is TGTGCCAGCAGATGGGCTAGCGGGAGTAGCTACAATGAGCAGTTCTTC. As protein: CASRWASGSSYNEQFF. The chain couples TRBV27 to TRBJ2-1, with TRBD2 identical over 10 bases. Per germline, CDR1 MNHEY and CDR2 SMNVEV (reference sequence). The ends lost 6 bases at V and 3 bases at J; junction bases unmatched: 8. The CDR3 sequence is 16 residues long.

The chain joins TRBV5-1 to TRBJ2-7, with a weak D call TRBD2 (5 bases). V lost 4 bases and J lost 0, with 14 bases in between. Germline V lookup: CDR1 SGHRS, CDR2 YFSETQ. This CDR3 is 15 amino acids long. In DNA form, the CDR3 reads TGCGCCAGCAGCCGGCCAGCGGAGAGCTCCTACGAGCAGTACTTC. Amino acids: CASSRPAESSYEQYF.

This chain links TRBV5-1 with TRBJ2-5; 7 bases match TRBD1. The DNA end favors TRBJ2-7, so the J call may be wrong. The CDR3 extends over 13 amino acids. CDR1 and CDR2 from the germline V gene are SGHRS and YFSETQ. The CDR3 reads CASSSGQKYEQYF. In DNA, the CDR3 is TGCGCCAGCAGCTCGGGACAGAAATACGAGCAGTACTTC.

V usage is TRBV7-9 and J usage is TRBJ2-5, with a possible D match to TRBD2 (5 bases). The CDR3 consists of 15 residues. Germline CDR1 SEHNR, CDR2 FQNEAQ (reference sequence). V was trimmed by 4 bases and J by 1 base, leaving 13 bases between them. The CDR3 loop is CASSSQPLGQETQYF. CDR3 in DNA: TGTGCCAGCAGCTCCCAACCACTAGGCCAAGAGACCCAGTACTTC.

V gene TRBV27 combines with J gene TRBJ2-7; 10 positions agree with TRBD1. CDR1 is MNHEY and CDR2 is SMNVEV in the germline V gene (reference sequence). Trimming at V came to 2 bases and at J to 2 bases, leaving 3 bases not matched to a gene. The CDR3 has 15 residues. The CDR3 region has the DNA TGTGCCAGCAGTTTAGGGACAGGGGTGACCTACGAGCAGTACTTC. Its translation is CASSLGTGVTYEQYF.

The rearrangement links TRBV27 to TRBJ2-6; D possibly corresponds to TRBD2 (8 bases). The CDR3 totals 19 residues. The V gene's germline CDR1 is MNHEY and CDR2 SMNVEV (reference sequence). V dropped 7 bases and J dropped 0 bases, with 22 bases sitting between them. CDR3 sequence (DNA): TGTGCCAGCAAGGGACAGCTAGCGGGCATCCACTCTGGGGCCAACGTCCTGACTTTC. Amino acid sequence: CASKGQLAGIHSGANVLTF.

The table lists this clone with a count of one. The chain combines TRBV11-2 with TRBJ2-2, with D possibly TRBD2 on 6 matching bases. The ends were cut back, 5 bases at V and 6 bases at J, with 13 bases in the middle. This CDR3 contains 14 residues. The germline V gene has CDR1 SGHAT and CDR2 FQNNGV. CDR3 residues: CASSPGTFAGELFF. The DNA for the CDR3 is TGTGCCAGCAGCCCCGGGACTTTCGCCGGGGAGCTGTTTTTT. Full variable domain (remainder filled in from reference TRBV11-2 and TRBJ2-2): EAGVAQSPRYKIIEKRQSVAFWCNPISGHATLYWYQQILGQGPKLLIQFQNNGVVDDSQLPKDRFSAERLKGVDSTLKIQPAKLEDSAVYLCASSPGTFAGELFFGEGSRLTVL.